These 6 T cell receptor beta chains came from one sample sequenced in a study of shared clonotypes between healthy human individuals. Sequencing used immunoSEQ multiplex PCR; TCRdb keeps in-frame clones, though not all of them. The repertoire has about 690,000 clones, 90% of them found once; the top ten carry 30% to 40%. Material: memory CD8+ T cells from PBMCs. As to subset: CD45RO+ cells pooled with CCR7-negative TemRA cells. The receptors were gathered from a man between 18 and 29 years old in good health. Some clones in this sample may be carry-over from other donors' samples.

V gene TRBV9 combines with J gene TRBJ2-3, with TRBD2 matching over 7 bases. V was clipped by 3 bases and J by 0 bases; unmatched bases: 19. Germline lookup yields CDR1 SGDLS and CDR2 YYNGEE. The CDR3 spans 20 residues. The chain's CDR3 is CASSGQTNGRAGGSTDTQYF. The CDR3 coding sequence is TGTGCCAGCAGCGGACAAACCAACGGACGTGCCGGGGGGAGCACAGATACGCAGTATTTT.

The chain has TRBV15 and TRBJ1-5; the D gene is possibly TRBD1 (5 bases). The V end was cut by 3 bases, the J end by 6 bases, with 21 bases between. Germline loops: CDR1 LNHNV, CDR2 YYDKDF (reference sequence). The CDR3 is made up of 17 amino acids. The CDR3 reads CATSSPALRGWGQPQHF. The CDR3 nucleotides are TGTGCCACCAGCAGTCCAGCCTTAAGGGGCTGGGGTCAGCCCCAGCATTTT.

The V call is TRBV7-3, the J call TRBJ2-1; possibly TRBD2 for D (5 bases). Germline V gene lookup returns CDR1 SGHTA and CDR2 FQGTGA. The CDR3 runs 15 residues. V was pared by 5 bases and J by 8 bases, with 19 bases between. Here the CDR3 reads CASSPSSVAFDEQFF. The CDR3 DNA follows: TGTGCCAGCAGCCCAAGTAGCGTCGCCTTTGATGAGCAGTTCTTC.

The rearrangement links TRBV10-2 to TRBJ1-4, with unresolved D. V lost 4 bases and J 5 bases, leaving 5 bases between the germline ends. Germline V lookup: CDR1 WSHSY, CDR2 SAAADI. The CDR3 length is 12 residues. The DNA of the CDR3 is TGCGCCAGCAGTGTCCGAAATGAAAAACTGTTTTTT. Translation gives CASSVRNEKLFF.

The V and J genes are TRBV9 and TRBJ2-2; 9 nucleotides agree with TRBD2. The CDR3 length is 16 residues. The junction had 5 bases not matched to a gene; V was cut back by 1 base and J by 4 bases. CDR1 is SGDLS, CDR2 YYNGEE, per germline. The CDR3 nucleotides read TGTGCCAGCAGCGTAAGCAGCGGGAGGACCACCGGGGAGCTGTTTTTT. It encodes CASSVSSGRTTGELFF.

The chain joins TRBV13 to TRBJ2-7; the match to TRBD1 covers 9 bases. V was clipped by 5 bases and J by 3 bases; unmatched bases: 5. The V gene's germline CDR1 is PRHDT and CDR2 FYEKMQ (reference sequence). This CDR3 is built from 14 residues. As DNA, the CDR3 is TGTGCCAGCAGCAGGCGGGACAGGGTCTACGAGCAGTACTTC. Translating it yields CASSRRDRVYEQYF.